This TCR beta chain was sequenced in a study of glioma-infiltrating T cells (dated by TCRdb to the mid-2010s). Background for the entire study: The low-grade gliomas were WHO grade II oligodendrogliomas or astrocytomas, while the glioblastomas were WHO grade IV tumors sampled at initial diagnosis rather than at recurrent diagnosis. Three low-grade glioma patients, about eight primary glioblastoma patients and three non-glioma patients contributing non-neoplastic brain tissue were included in the paired cohort. Dexamethasone was administered to glioma patients for six or fewer days before surgery. To gauge divergence between tissue and blood T-cell populations, every tissue-infiltrating repertoire was compared against the peripheral blood repertoire from the same patient. For blood libraries, the target was about 4- to 11-fold sequencing coverage of about 980,000 peripheral T cells. TCR alpha- and beta-chain repertoires were sequenced from glioma tissue, non-neoplastic brain tissue and matched peripheral blood mononuclear cells.

Surgical brain or tumor specimens were cryofrozen in liquid nitrogen immediately after resection, and peripheral blood cells were collected concurrently. V is cut by 8 bases and J by 5 bases, and the space between the germline ends is 18 bases. Reading the germline V gene (reference sequence) gives CDR1 MNHNY and CDR2 SVGAGI. The CDR3 spans 14 residues, from the cysteine through the phenylalanine. The only DNA kept is the CDR3, 42 bases in frame from the first base. Overall results and qualifications from the work: VJ-independent divergence between tissue and blood was below expectation in non-neoplastic patients but above expectation in all gliomas, especially low-grade gliomas. The group comparisons were based on small numbers of patients: three non-neoplastic, three low-grade glioma and eight glioblastoma patients. Only a very small number of CDR3 sequences turned up in both tissue and blood, a result put down to high CDR3 diversity combined with limited sampling. Patients with low tissue-blood divergence were marked by a signature set of shared blood CDR3 motifs, and this signature set was depleted in highly divergent patients.

Regarding this clonotype: Its specific antigen is unknown. No base-level quality is on record; no much larger clone is a single base apart.

TCR alpha and beta CDR3 regions were amplified with the iRepertoire nested amplicon-rescue multiplex PCR (arm-PCR) platform from RNA. The input for one-step reverse transcription and amplification was about 85-450 ng of tissue mRNA or PBMC total RNA. Following bead purification, Illumina adapters were added by a secondary multiplex PCR, and the libraries were gel-purified between 200 and 400 bp. Demultiplexing relied on internal 6-nucleotide barcodes carried by the libraries. Sequencing of the libraries was done on an Illumina MiSeq using 2x220 or 2x250 nucleotide paired-end reads. The authors' pipeline ran thus. Paired reads were merged using FLASH 1.2.11 and were aligned to the GRCh37 human genome using BWA-MEM, after which TRA and TRB reads were extracted. An IMGT-derived reference of cassette sequences and CDR3 motifs, with pseudogenes included, was used for V and J assignment. Reads were translated in three frames, and productive CDR3s were defined by a C…FGXG motif without stop codons. Unique combinations of V-J cassette pair and CDR3 amino acid sequence were defined as clonotypes. Reads were filtered by Hamming distance, thresholded by each sample's sequence error rate in mapped regions. TCRdb reprocessed the public reads (quality trimming at Q25 with fastp, clone calling with MiXCR) and kept in-frame beta chains. Identical CDR3 proteins give one entry, which carries the most common genes and DNA. The V and J calls and clone size are TCRdb's, not the authors'. This sample has approximately 400,000 distinct CDR3 sequences in its table, and 41% of those were observed once. About 11% of the sample is in the top ten clones.

Sequenced: glioma tissue, nonneoplastic brain tissue, or PBMCs (not recorded which). The V gene is TRBV6-6 and the J gene is TRBJ2-5; TRBD1 could be the D gene, as 5 bases match. The receptor's source is a human donor with low-grade glioma or glioblastoma, undergoing nonglioma brain surgery, or in good health (not recorded which). The CDR3 has the sequence CASSLGARLETQYF. The bases read TGTGCCAGCTCTCTAGGGGCCAGACTGGAGACCCAGTACTTC.